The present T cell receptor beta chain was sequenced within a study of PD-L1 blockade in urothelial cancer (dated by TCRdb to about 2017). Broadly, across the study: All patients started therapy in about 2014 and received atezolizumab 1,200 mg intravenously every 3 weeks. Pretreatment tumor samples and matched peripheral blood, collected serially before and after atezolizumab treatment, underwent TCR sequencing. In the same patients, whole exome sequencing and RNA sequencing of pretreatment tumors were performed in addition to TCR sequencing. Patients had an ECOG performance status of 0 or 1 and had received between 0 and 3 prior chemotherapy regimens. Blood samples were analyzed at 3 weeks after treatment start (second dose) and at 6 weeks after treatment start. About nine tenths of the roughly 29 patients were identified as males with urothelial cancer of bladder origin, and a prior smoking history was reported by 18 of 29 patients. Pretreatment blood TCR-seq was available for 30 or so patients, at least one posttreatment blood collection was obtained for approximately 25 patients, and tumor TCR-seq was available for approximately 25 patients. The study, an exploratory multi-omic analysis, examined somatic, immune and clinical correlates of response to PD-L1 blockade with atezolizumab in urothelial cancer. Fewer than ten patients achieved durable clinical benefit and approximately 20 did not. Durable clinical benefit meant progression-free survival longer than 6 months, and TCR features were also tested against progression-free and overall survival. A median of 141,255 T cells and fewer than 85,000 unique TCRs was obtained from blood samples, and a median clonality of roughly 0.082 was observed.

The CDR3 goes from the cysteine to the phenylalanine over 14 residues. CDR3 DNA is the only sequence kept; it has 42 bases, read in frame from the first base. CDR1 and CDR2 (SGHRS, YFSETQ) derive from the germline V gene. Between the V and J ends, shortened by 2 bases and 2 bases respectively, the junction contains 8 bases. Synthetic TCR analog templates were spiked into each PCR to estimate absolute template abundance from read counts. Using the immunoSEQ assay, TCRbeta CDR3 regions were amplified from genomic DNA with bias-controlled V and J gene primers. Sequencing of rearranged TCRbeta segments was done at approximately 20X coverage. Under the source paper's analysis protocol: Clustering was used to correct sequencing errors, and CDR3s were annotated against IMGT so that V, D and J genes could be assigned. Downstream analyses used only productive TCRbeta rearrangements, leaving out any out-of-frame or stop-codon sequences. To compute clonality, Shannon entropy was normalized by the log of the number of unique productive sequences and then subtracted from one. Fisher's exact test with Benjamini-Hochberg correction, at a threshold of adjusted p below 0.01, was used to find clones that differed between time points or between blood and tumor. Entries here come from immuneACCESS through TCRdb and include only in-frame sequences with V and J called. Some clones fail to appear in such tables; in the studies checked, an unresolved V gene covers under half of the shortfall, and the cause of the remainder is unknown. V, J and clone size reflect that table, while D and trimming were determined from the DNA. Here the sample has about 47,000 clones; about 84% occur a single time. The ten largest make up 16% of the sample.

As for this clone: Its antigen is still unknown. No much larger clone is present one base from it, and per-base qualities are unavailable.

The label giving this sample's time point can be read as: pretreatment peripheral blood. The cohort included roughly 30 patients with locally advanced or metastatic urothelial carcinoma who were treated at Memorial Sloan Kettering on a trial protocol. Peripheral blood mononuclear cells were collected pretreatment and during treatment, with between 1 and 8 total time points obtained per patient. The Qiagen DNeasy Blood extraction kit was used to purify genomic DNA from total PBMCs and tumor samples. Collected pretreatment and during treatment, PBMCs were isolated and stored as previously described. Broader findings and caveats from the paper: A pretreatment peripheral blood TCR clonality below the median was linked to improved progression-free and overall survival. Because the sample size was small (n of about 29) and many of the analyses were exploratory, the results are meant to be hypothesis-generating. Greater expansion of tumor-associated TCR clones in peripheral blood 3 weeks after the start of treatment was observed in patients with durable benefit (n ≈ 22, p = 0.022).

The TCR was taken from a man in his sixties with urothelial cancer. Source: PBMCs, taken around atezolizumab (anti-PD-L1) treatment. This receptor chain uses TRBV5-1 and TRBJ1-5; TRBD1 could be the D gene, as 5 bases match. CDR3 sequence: CASSFRVGNQPQHF. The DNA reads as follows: TGCGCCAGCAGCTTCAGGGTTGGCAATCAGCCCCAGCATTTT.